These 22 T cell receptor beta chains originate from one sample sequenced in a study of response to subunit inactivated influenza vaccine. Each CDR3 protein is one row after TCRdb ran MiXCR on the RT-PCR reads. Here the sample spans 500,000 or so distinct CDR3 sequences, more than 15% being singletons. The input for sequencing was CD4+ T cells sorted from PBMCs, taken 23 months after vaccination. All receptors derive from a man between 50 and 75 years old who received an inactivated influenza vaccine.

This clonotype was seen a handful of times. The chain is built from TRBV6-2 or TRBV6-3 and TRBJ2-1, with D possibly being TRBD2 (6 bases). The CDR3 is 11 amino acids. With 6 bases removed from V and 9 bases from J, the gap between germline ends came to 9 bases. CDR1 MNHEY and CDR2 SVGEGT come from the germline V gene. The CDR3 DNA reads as TGTGCCAGCAGCCACGGGGGTGAGCAGTTCTTC. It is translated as CASSHGGEQFF.

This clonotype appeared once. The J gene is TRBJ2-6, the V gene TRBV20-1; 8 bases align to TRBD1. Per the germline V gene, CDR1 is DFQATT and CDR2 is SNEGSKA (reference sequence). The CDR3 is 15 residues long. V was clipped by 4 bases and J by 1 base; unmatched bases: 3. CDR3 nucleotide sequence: TGCAGTGCTAACGACAGGGGTTCTGGGGCCAACGTCCTGACTTTC. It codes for CSANDRGSGANVLTF.

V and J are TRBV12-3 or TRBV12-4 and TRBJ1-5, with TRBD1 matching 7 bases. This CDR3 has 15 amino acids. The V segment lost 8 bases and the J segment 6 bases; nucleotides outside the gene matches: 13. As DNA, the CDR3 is TGTGCCAGCGACCCAGGGGGGCTGGTTCGTCAGCCCCAGCATTTT. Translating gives CASDPGGLVRQPQHF.

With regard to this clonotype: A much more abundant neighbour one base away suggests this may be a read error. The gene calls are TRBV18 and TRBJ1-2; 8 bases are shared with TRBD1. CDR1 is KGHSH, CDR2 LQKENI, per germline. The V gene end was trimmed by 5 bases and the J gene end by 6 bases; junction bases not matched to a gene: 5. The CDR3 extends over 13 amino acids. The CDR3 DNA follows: TGTGCCAGCTCATCGGACAGGGACCATGGCTACACCTTC. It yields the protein CASSSDRDHGYTF.

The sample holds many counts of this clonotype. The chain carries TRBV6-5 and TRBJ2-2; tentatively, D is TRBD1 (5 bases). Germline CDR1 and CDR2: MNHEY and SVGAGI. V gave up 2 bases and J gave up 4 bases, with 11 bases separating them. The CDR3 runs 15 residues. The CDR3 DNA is TGTGCCAGCAGTTACGGTCGACAGCGCACCGGGGAGCTGTTTTTT. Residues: CASSYGRQRTGELFF.

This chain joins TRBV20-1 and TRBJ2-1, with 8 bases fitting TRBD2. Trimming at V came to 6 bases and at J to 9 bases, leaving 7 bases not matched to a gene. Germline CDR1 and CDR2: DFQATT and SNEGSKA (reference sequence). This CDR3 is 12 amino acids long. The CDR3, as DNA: TGCAGTGCCATCAGCGGGAGCGGTGAGCAGTTCTTC. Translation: CSAISGSGEQFF.

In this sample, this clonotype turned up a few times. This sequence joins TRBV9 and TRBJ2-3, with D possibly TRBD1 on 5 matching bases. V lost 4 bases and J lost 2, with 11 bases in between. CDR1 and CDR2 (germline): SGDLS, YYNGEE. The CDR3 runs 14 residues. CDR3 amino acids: CASSWTSSTDTQYF. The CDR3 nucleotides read TGTGCCAGCAGCTGGACAAGTTCCACAGATACGCAGTATTTT.

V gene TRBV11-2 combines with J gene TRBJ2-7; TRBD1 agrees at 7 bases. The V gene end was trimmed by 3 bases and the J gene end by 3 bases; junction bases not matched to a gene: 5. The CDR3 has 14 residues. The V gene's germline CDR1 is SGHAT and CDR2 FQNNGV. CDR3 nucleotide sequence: TGTGCCAGCAGCTTGGAAGGGGGCATCTACGAGCAGTACTTC. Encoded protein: CASSLEGGIYEQYF. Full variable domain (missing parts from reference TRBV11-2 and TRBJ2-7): EAGVAQSPRYKIIEKRQSVAFWCNPISGHATLYWYQQILGQGPKLLIQFQNNGVVDDSQLPKDRFSAERLKGVDSTLKIQPAKLEDSAVYLCASSLEGGIYEQYFGPGTRLTVT.

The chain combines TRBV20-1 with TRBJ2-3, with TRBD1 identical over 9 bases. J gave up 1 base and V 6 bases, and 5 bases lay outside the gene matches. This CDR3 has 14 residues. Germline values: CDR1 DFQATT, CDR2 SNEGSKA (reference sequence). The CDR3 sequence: CSASQGARTDTQYF. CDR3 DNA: TGCAGTGCCTCACAGGGGGCTCGCACAGATACGCAGTATTTT.

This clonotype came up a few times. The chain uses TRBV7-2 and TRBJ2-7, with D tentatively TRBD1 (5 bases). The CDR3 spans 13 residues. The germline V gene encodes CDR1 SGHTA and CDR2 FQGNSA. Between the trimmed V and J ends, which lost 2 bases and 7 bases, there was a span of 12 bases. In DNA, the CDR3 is TGTGCCAGCAGCTTAAGCCAGGGCGATGAGCAGTACTTC. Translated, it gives CASSLSQGDEQYF.

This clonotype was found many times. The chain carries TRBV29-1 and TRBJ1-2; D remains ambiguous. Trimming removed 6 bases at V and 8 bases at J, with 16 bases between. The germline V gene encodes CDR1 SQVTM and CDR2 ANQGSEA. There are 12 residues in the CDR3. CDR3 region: CSVDPMTAGYTF. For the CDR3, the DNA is TGCAGCGTCGATCCGATGACTGCGGGCTACACCTTC.

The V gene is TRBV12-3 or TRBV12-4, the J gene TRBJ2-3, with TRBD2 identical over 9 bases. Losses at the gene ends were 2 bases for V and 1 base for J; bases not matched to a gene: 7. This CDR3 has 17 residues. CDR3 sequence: CASSLYERLAGTDTQYF. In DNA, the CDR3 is TGTGCCAGCAGTTTATATGAAAGACTAGCGGGCACAGATACGCAGTATTTT.

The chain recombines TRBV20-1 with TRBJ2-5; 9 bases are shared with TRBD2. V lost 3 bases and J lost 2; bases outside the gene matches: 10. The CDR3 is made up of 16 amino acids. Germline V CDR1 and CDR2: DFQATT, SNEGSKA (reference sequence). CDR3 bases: TGCAGTGCTAGGGCTAATAGCGGGAGAGGACAAGAGACCCAGTACTTC. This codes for CSARANSGRGQETQYF.

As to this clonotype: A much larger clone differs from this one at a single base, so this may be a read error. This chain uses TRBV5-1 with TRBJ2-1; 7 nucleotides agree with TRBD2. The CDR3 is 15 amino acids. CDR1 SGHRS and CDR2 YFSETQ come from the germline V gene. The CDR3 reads CASSLVAGDYNELFF. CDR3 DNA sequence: TGCGCCAGCAGCTTGGTGGCGGGGGATTACAATGAGCTGTTCTTC. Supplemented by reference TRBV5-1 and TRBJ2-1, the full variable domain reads KAGVTQTPRYLIKTRGQQVTLSCSPISGHRSVSWYQQTPGQGLQFLFEYFSETQRNKGNFPGRFSGRQFSNSRSEMNVSTLELGDSALYLCASSLVAGDYNELFFGPGTRLTVL.

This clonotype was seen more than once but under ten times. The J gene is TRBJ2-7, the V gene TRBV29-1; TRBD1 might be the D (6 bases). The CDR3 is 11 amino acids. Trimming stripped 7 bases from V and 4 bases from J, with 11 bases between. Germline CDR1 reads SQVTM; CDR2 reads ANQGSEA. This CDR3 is CSATGMYEQYF. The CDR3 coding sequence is TGCAGCGCTACAGGGATGTACGAGCAGTACTTC.

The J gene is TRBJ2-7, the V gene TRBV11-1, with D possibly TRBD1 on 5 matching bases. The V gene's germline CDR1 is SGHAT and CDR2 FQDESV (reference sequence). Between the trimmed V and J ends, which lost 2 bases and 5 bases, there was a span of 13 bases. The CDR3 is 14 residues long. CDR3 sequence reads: CASSLSSGSDEQYF. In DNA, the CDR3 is TGTGCCAGCAGCTTATCGTCAGGGTCGGACGAGCAGTACTTC.

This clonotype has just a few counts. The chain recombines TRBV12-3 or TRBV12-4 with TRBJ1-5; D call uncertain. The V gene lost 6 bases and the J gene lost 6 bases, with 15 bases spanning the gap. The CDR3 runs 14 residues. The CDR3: CASRAGSLSQPQHF. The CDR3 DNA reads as TGTGCCAGCAGAGCCGGGTCCCTCAGTCAGCCCCAGCATTTT.

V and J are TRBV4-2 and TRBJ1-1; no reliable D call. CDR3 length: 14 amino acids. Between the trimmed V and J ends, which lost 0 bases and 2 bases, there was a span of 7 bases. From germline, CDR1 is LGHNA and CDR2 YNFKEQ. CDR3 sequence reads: CASSQEQVNTEAFF. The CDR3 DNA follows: TGTGCCAGCAGCCAAGAGCAGGTTAACACTGAAGCTTTCTTT.

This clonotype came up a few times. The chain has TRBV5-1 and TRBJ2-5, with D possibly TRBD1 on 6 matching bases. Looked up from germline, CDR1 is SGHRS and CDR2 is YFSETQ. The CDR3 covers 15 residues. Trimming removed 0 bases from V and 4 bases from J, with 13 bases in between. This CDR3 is CASSLAEGGRETQYF. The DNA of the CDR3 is TGCGCCAGCAGCTTGGCCGAAGGGGGTCGAGAGACCCAGTACTTC.

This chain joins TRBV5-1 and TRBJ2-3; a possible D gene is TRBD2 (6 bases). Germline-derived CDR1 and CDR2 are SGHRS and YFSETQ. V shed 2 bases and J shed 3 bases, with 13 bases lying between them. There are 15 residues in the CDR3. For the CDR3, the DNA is TGCGCCAGCAGCTTAACTAGCCCGAGAACAGATACGCAGTATTTT. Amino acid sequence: CASSLTSPRTDTQYF. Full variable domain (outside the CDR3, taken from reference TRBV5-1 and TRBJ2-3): KAGVTQTPRYLIKTRGQQVTLSCSPISGHRSVSWYQQTPGQGLQFLFEYFSETQRNKGNFPGRFSGRQFSNSRSEMNVSTLELGDSALYLCASSLTSPRTDTQYFGPGTRLTVL.

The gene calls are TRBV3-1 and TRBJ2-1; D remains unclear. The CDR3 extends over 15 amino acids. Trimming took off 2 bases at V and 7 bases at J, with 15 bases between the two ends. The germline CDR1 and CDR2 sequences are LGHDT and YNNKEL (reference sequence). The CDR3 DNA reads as TGTGCCAGCAGCCAAACCGGGTATTCCGGGAATGAGCAGTTCTTC. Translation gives CASSQTGYSGNEQFF.

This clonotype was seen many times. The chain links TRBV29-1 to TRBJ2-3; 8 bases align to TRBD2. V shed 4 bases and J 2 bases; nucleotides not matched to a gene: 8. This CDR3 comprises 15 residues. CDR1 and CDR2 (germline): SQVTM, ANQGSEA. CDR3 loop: CSVGGAGANTDTQYF. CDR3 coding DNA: TGCAGCGTTGGGGGAGCGGGGGCCAACACAGATACGCAGTATTTT.